Listed below are T cell receptor beta chains from one sample, sequenced in a study of OX40 agonist ivuxolimab in advanced cancers. The method was immunoSEQ multiplex PCR; TCRdb's version includes in-frame clones alone and lacks a portion of them. The sample has about 80,000 clones; approximately 92% are singletons. The sequences come from CD4+ or CD8+ T cells sorted from blood, collected in a trial of the OX40 agonist ivuxolimab. These receptors all come from an adult with an advanced solid tumor such as melanoma, head and neck, liver or kidney cancer. Both conserved end residues are part of each CDR3. The D gene is left open where the match is weak. Some rows mark clone size as missing; the rest say once, few, many or name a class of expanded clone.

abundance	v_gene	j_gene	d_gene	CDR3aa	CDR3nt
-	TRBV6-1	TRBJ2-7	-	CATYNEGYEQYF	TGTGCCACGTATAACGAGGGCTACGAGCAGTACTTC
-	TRBV7-8	TRBJ2-3	TRBD2	CASSLALAGGTDTQYF	TGTGCCAGCAGCTTAGCCCTAGCGGGGGGCACAGATACGCAGTATTTT
-	TRBV7-6	TRBJ2-7	TRBD1	CASSSKPGQGSYEQYF	TGTGCCAGCAGCTCCAAGCCGGGACAGGGGTCCTACGAGCAGTACTTC
-	TRBV7-6	TRBJ1-3	-	CASRPGRGRQEGNTIYF	TGTGCCAGCAGGCCCGGGCGGGGACGTCAGGAGGGAAACACCATATATTTT
-	TRBV7-6	TRBJ2-5	TRBD2	CASSLGALAGGQETQYF	TGTGCCAGCAGCTTAGGGGCCCTAGCGGGGGGTCAAGAGACCCAGTACTTC
-	TRBV5-1	TRBJ2-7	TRBD2	CASSQLAGNYEQYF	TGCGCCAGCAGTCAGCTAGCGGGAAACTACGAGCAGTACTTC
-	TRBV1	TRBJ2-5	-	CTSSHSPSGTSGQNTQYF	TGCACCAGCAGCCATTCACCCTCCGGGACTAGCGGCCAAAACACCCAGTACTTC
-	TRBV6-5	TRBJ2-6	-	CASSRGSPGANVLTF	TGTGCCAGCAGTAGGGGGTCCCCTGGGGCCAACGTCCTGACTTTC
-	TRBV13	TRBJ2-7	-	CASSVDHYEQYF	TGTGCCAGCAGCGTGGACCATTACGAGCAGTACTTC
-	TRBV13	TRBJ2-7	-	CASSNARGEQYF	TGTGCCAGCAGCAACGCCCGCGGGGAGCAGTACTTC
-	TRBV30	TRBJ1-4	-	CAWQNRVNEKLFF	TGTGCCTGGCAGAACAGGGTTAACGAAAAACTGTTTTTT
-	TRBV18	TRBJ1-4	TRBD1	CASSPPGTGTPVGEKLFF	TGTGCCAGCTCACCCCCCGGGACAGGGACCCCGGTGGGAGAAAAACTGTTTTTT
-	TRBV6-6	TRBJ1-6	-	CASSFYIYNSPLHF	TGTGCCAGCAGTTTCTACATATATAATTCACCCCTCCACTTT
-	TRBV25-1	TRBJ1-3	-	CASSLRGGGNGNTIYF	TGTGCCAGCAGTCTCCGAGGCGGCGGGAATGGAAACACCATATATTTT
-	TRBV4-1	TRBJ1-2	TRBD1	CASSQVMDRTGIYGYTF	TGCGCCAGCAGCCAAGTAATGGACAGGACTGGGATCTATGGCTACACCTTC
-	TRBV13	TRBJ2-3	TRBD2	CASSSLVLTSGGASTDTQYF	TGTGCCAGCAGCTCCCTCGTCCTGACTAGCGGGGGGGCCAGCACAGATACGCAGTATTTT
-	TRBV2	TRBJ2-2	-	CASMAGAWGGELFF	TGTGCCAGCATGGCCGGGGCTTGGGGCGGGGAGCTGTTTTTT
-	TRBV27	TRBJ2-2	-	CASSLGGAGGGELFF	TGTGCCAGCAGTTTAGGCGGGGCCGGAGGCGGGGAGCTGTTTTTT
-	TRBV9	TRBJ2-7	-	CASSEGSGTGIYEQYF	TGTGCCAGCAGCGAAGGTAGCGGGACAGGGATATACGAGCAGTACTTC
-	TRBV30	TRBJ2-7	TRBD1	CAWAGDSSYEQYF	TGTGCCTGGGCCGGGGACAGCTCCTACGAGCAGTACTTC
-	TRBV27	TRBJ1-1	TRBD1	CASSLGQGTTEAFF	TGTGCCAGCAGTTTAGGACAGGGGACCACTGAAGCTTTCTTT
-	TRBV5-6	TRBJ2-1	-	CASSPGWGEQFF	TGTGCCAGCAGCCCAGGGTGGGGTGAGCAGTTCTTC
-	TRBV4-1	TRBJ1-5	TRBD1	CASGFGQANQPQHF	TGCGCCAGCGGGTTTGGACAGGCTAATCAGCCCCAGCATTTT
-	TRBV25-1	TRBJ2-2	TRBD2	CASSGLAGVGELFF	TGTGCCAGCTCAGGACTAGCGGGGGTCGGGGAGCTGTTTTTT
-	TRBV7-9	TRBJ1-4	-	CASSLAFGDWEKLFF	TGTGCCAGCAGCTTAGCGTTCGGGGATTGGGAAAAACTGTTTTTT
-	TRBV6-1	TRBJ2-7	TRBD2	CASSGGSYEQYF	TGTGCCAGCAGCGGGGGGTCGTACGAGCAGTACTTC
-	TRBV4-1	TRBJ2-7	TRBD1	CASSHPGQGSSYEQYF	TGCGCCAGCAGCCACCCGGGACAGGGGAGCTCCTACGAGCAGTACTTC
-	TRBV7-6	TRBJ1-2	-	CASSSSVEGINDGYTF	TGTGCCAGCAGCTCGTCCGTCGAGGGGATAAACGATGGCTACACCTTC
-	TRBV6-5	TRBJ2-1	-	CASSYSASGIYTEQFF	TGTGCCAGCAGTTACTCAGCCTCTGGGATCTACACCGAGCAGTTCTTC
-	TRBV11-2	TRBJ2-7	TRBD2	CASSLGGLAGAYEQYF	TGTGCCAGCAGCTTAGGGGGACTAGCGGGGGCCTACGAGCAGTACTTC
-	TRBV10-2	TRBJ2-7	-	CASRASYEQYF	TGCGCCAGCAGGGCCTCGTACGAGCAGTACTTC
-	TRBV5-6	TRBJ2-1	-	CASKEVGNDEQFF	TGTGCCAGCAAGGAGGTGGGTAACGATGAGCAGTTCTTC
-	TRBV28	TRBJ1-2	TRBD1	CASSLTWDRSTKGDYGYTF	TGTGCCAGCAGTTTAACCTGGGACAGGTCCACAAAGGGAGACTATGGCTACACCTTC
-	TRBV5-5	TRBJ1-2	TRBD1	CASSVGQAYGYTF	TGTGCCAGCAGCGTGGGACAGGCCTATGGCTACACCTTC
-	TRBV6-6	TRBJ2-1	TRBD2	CASSYGGDYNEQFF	TGTGCCAGCAGTTACGGGGGGGATTACAATGAGCAGTTCTTC
once	TRBV11-2	TRBJ2-3	-	CAHLRRDTQYF	TGTGCCCACCTTCGCCGCGATACGCAGTATTTT
-	TRBV4-2	TRBJ1-2	-	CASSQGAGDYGYTF	TGTGCCAGCAGCCAAGGGGCAGGGGACTATGGCTACACCTTC
-	TRBV25-1	TRBJ2-5	-	CASRGQQETQYF	TGTGCCAGCAGGGGACAACAAGAGACCCAGTACTTC
-	TRBV27	TRBJ2-6	-	CASSQGVSGANVLTF	TGTGCCAGCAGTCAAGGAGTCTCTGGGGCCAACGTCCTGACTTTC